This passage covers 31 T cell receptor beta chains from one sample sequenced in a study of blood T cell repertoires in COVID-19. Assay: immunoSEQ multiplex PCR; the TCRdb copy retains only in-frame clones and omits some. The table lists 80,000 to 100,000 clones, around two thirds of them singletons. Sequenced sample: peripheral blood. All receptors come from a man aged 65 to 85 with COVID-19, enrolled during active disease.

Many counts were recorded for this clone. The chain combines TRBV27 with TRBJ1-5; unclear D gene. The CDR3 spans 14 residues. Per germline, CDR1 MNHEY and CDR2 SMNVEV (reference sequence). Deletions cut 4 bases from V and 6 bases from J, with 13 bases between. For the CDR3, the DNA is TGTGCCAGCAGTTCTCTCGGACTGTCTCAGCCCCAGCATTTT. Amino acid sequence: CASSSLGLSQPQHF.

The chain employs TRBV24-1 and TRBJ2-1; D perhaps matches TRBD1 (6 bases). This CDR3 contains 16 residues. In germline, CDR1 is KGHDR, CDR2 SFDVKD. V was trimmed by 5 bases and J by 2 bases, leaving 15 bases between them. CDR3 nucleotide sequence: TGTGCCACCAGTGTTGCAACCGGGACAACCTACAATGAGCAGTTCTTC. Its protein is CATSVATGTTYNEQFF.

This clone was seen repeatedly, ten times or more. The chain has TRBV6-5 and TRBJ1-2; D is undetermined. CDR3 length: 13 residues. The germline CDR1 and CDR2 sequences are MNHEY and SVGAGI. The germline V and J ends were trimmed by 10 bases and 0 bases, with 12 bases remaining between them. The CDR3 reads CATTRRANYGYTF. The CDR3 nucleotides are TGTGCCACCACAAGGAGAGCTAACTATGGCTACACCTTC.

This clone has more than one count but fewer than ten. The chain has TRBV6-6 and TRBJ1-1, with D hard to call. CDR3 length equals 12 residues. CDR1 is MNHNY and CDR2 is SVGAGI in the germline V gene (reference sequence). With 7 bases removed from V and 11 bases from J, the gap between germline ends came to 17 bases. Here the CDR3 DNA reads TGTGCCAGCACCCATGGTAGGCCGGGGGCTTTCTTT. This sequence encodes CASTHGRPGAFF.

This chain uses TRBV24-1 with TRBJ2-5; TRBD1 aligns across 9 bases. The CDR3 extends over 15 amino acids. Germline CDR1 and CDR2: KGHDR and SFDVKD. Losses at the gene ends were 4 bases for V and 0 bases for J; bases not matched to a gene: 2. DNA for the CDR3: TGTGCCACCAGTGAGGGACAGGGTGACCAAGAGACCCAGTACTTC. Its protein product is CATSEGQGDQETQYF.

The chain employs TRBV19 and TRBJ1-5; D gene uncertain. The length of the CDR3 is 15 residues. The V end lost 7 bases, the J end lost 2 bases, and 15 bases lay between the germline ends. CDR1 and CDR2 from the germline V gene are LNHDA and SQIVND (reference sequence). CDR3 sequence reads: CASTLRRLGNQPQHF. The CDR3 DNA reads as TGTGCCAGTACCCTTCGCAGGCTTGGCAATCAGCCCCAGCATTTT.

The chain employs TRBV27 and TRBJ2-7, with D possibly TRBD1 on 6 matching bases. CDR1 and CDR2 (germline): MNHEY, SMNVEV (reference sequence). V was cut by 4 bases and J by 6 bases, with 19 bases left in between. This CDR3 is built from 15 residues. CDR3 sequence (DNA): TGTGCCAGCAGTTCCAATTACAGGGTACGGGGCGAGCAGTACTTC. Translating gives CASSSNYRVRGEQYF.

The chain is built from TRBV4-2 and TRBJ2-1; TRBD2 matches 7 bases. The CDR3 contains 15 residues. V dropped 3 bases and J dropped 8; count of bases not matched to a gene: 10. CDR1 is LGHNA and CDR2 is YNFKEQ in the germline V gene. CDR3 protein: CASSHSGIRDDEQFF. The CDR3 region has the DNA TGTGCCAGCAGCCACAGCGGGATAAGGGACGATGAGCAGTTCTTC.

The gene calls are TRBV28 and TRBJ2-5; 9 bases agree with TRBD1. V gave up 8 bases and J gave up 2 bases; unmatched junction bases: 6. This CDR3 is built from 14 residues. Germline V gene sequence: CDR1 MDHEN, CDR2 SYDVKM. CDR3 nucleotide sequence: TGTGCCAGCGGGACAGGGTTCGGGCAAGAGACCCAGTACTTC. Amino acids: CASGTGFGQETQYF.

The V call is TRBV30, the J call TRBJ1-1; 7 bases line up with TRBD1. V was clipped by 5 bases and J by 1 base; unmatched bases: 10. Germline V gene sequence: CDR1 GTSNPN, CDR2 SVGIG (reference sequence). This CDR3 has 15 amino acids. This CDR3 reads CAWRPVDRQNTEAFF. CDR3 bases: TGTGCCTGGCGACCTGTGGACAGGCAGAACACTGAAGCTTTCTTT.

The rearrangement uses TRBV21-1 and TRBJ1-6; the table's D call of TRBD1 was not tested on the DNA. TRBV21-1 is assigned pseudogene status. CDR3 length: 17 residues. Written as DNA, the CDR3 is TGTGCCAGCAGCAACCCCTTGGGACAGAGGTATAATTCACCCCTCCACTTT. It translates to CASSNPLGQRYNSPLHF.

This clone is deemed large. This chain connects TRBV7-2 to TRBJ1-2, with unresolved D. The V end lost 2 bases, the J end lost 2 bases, and 6 bases lay between the germline ends. The CDR3 extends over 13 amino acids. Looked up from germline, CDR1 is SGHTA and CDR2 is FQGNSA. The CDR3 is CASSLLENYGYTF. CDR3 coding DNA: TGTGCCAGCAGCTTACTCGAGAACTATGGCTACACCTTC.

The CDR3 bases are TGTGCCAGCAGCTACGGAAATAGCGGCACCTACGAGCAGTACTTC. Translated, it gives CASSYGNSGTYEQYF. This rearrangement joins TRBV3-1 (or the pseudogene TRBV3-2) to TRBJ2-7; tentatively, D is TRBD2 (6 bases). V lost 5 bases, J lost 2 bases, and 16 bases lay in between. This CDR3 is 15 amino acids long. The germline V gene has CDR1 LGHDT and CDR2 YNNKEL (reference sequence).

The chain couples TRBV19 to TRBJ2-7; D gene uncertain. The ends were cut back, 1 base at V and 0 bases at J, with 7 bases in the middle. The CDR3 consists of 14 residues. Germline values: CDR1 LNHDA, CDR2 SQIVND (reference sequence). CDR3 in amino acids: CASSIVGSSYEQYF. In nucleotides, the CDR3 is TGTGCCAGTAGTATAGTGGGCAGCTCCTACGAGCAGTACTTC.

This clone was recorded at least ten times. V and J are TRBV18 and TRBJ2-7; tentatively, D is TRBD1 (5 bases). The CDR3 contains 15 residues. CDR1 and CDR2 (germline): KGHSH, LQKENI. Trimming removed 1 base at V and 2 bases at J, with 12 bases between. The CDR3 DNA follows: TGTGCCAGCTCACCACAGGGGCGATCAGCCTACGAGCAGTACTTC. Residues: CASSPQGRSAYEQYF.

This chain joins TRBV7-2 and TRBJ1-2; 8 bases map to TRBD1. CDR3 size: 15 residues. In germline, CDR1 is SGHTA, CDR2 FQGNSA. The trim removed 2 bases at V and 3 bases at J, leaving 5 bases unmatched. DNA for the CDR3: TGTGCCAGCAGCTTACTCCAGGGGGCTTACTATGGCTACACCTTC. It is translated as CASSLLQGAYYGYTF.

In DNA, the CDR3 is TGTGCCAGCAGCTTGGCGGTTAACTCTGGAAACACCATATATTTT. It codes for CASSLAVNSGNTIYF. The V call is TRBV5-4, the J call TRBJ1-3; D gene uncertain. Germline CDR1 reads SGHNT; CDR2 reads YYREEE (reference sequence). The CDR3 runs 15 residues. Trimming stripped 0 bases from V and 0 bases from J, with 7 bases between.

The chain is built from TRBV7-2 and TRBJ1-1; D is undetermined. The germline V gene has CDR1 SGHTA and CDR2 FQGNSA. The CDR3 has 14 residues. With 2 bases removed from V and 4 bases from J, the gap between germline ends came to 11 bases. As DNA, the CDR3 is TGTGCCAGCAGCTTAAGTCTGGCGGTCACTGAAGCTTTCTTT. Translation: CASSLSLAVTEAFF.

This chain links TRBV4-1 with TRBJ2-1, with 9 bases lining up with TRBD1. Trimming took 3 bases from V and 8 from J; bases not matched to a gene: 11. The germline gives CDR1 MGHRA, CDR2 YSYEKL. The length of the CDR3 is 16 residues. The CDR3 is CASSQAPGQGFHEQFF. CDR3 nucleotide sequence: TGCGCCAGCAGCCAGGCCCCGGGACAGGGATTCCATGAGCAGTTCTTC.

Points on this clone: The same CDR3 can be traced to other DNA sequences in this sample. The rearrangement links TRBV15 to TRBJ2-2; possible D gene TRBD1, 5 bases. CDR1 LNHNV and CDR2 YYDKDF come from the germline V gene (reference sequence). Trimming removed 3 bases from V and 1 base from J, with 9 bases in between. There are 15 residues in the CDR3. CDR3 sequence (DNA): TGTGCCACCAGCAGGGGGCTTGGGAACACCGGGGAGCTGTTTTTT. The encoded protein is CATSRGLGNTGELFF.

The V gene is TRBV3-1 (or the pseudogene TRBV3-2), the J gene TRBJ2-1, with 7 bases that match TRBD1. Germline loops: CDR1 LGHDT, CDR2 YNNKEL (reference sequence). J gave up 1 base and V 4 bases, and 4 bases lay outside the gene matches. This CDR3 has 15 residues. The CDR3 sequence is CASSLTGFSYNEQFF. In nucleotides, the CDR3 is TGTGCCAGCAGCCTGACAGGGTTTTCCTACAATGAGCAGTTCTTC.

This clone occurred once. The chain couples TRBV5-1 to TRBJ2-1, with D possibly matching TRBD2 (6 bases). There are 15 residues in the CDR3. Germline CDR1 and CDR2: SGHRS and YFSETQ. Trimming shortened V by 4 bases and J by 10 bases, and 21 bases separated the two germline ends. CDR3 bases: TGCGCCAGCAGCCCGGGTTCGGCGGGACCGGGGGAGCAGTTCTTC. Translation: CASSPGSAGPGEQFF.

V is TRBV20-1 and J is TRBJ2-1, with 10 bases that match TRBD2. V lost 3 bases, J lost 10 bases, and 18 bases stayed unmatched. The CDR3 contains 17 residues. Germline CDR1 reads DFQATT; CDR2 reads SNEGSKA (reference sequence). The CDR3, as DNA: TGCAGTGCTAGTTCCCACTCTAGCGGGGGAAAGTTAAACGAGCAGTTCTTC. Protein sequence: CSASSHSSGGKLNEQFF.

In this sample, this clone turned up once. This rearrangement joins TRBV28 to TRBJ2-4; a weak D match, TRBD1 (6 bases). The CDR3 runs 13 residues. The V gene's germline CDR1 is MDHEN and CDR2 SYDVKM. The V end was cut by 5 bases, the J end by 11 bases, with 16 bases between. The CDR3 DNA reads as TGTGCCAGCAGTCTAGGGGACAAACGGGTTCAGTACTTC. It codes for CASSLGDKRVQYF.

This clone was seen more than once but under ten times. The chain uses TRBV4-3 and TRBJ2-2, with TRBD2 matching over 8 bases. The CDR3 extends over 17 amino acids. The V gene's germline CDR1 is LGHNA and CDR2 YSLEER. The trim removed 4 bases at V and 4 bases at J, leaving 11 bases unmatched. Here the CDR3 DNA reads TGCGCCAGCAGCCTGGCGCCGGGACTAGGGGCCACCGGGGAGCTGTTTTTT. Translating gives CASSLAPGLGATGELFF.

The chain recombines TRBV6-2 or TRBV6-3 with TRBJ2-1; 7 nucleotides line up with TRBD2. V was pared by 1 base and J by 3 bases, with 6 bases of the junction left unmatched. The germline CDR1 and CDR2 sequences are MNHEY and SVGEGT. The CDR3 is made up of 16 amino acids. Here the CDR3 reads CASSYFSTGGYNEQFF. CDR3 nucleotides: TGTGCCAGCAGTTACTTTTCTACGGGGGGCTACAATGAGCAGTTCTTC.

The chain employs TRBV4-1 and TRBJ1-2; maybe TRBD1 (6 bases). There are 13 residues in the CDR3. With 6 bases removed from V and 5 bases from J, the gap between germline ends came to 13 bases. The germline V gene has CDR1 MGHRA and CDR2 YSYEKL. This chain's CDR3 is CASSPRTEYGYTF. In DNA, the CDR3 is TGCGCCAGCAGTCCCCGGACAGAGTATGGCTACACCTTC.

The chain recombines TRBV5-1 with TRBJ1-1; tentatively, D is TRBD1 (5 bases). The CDR3 is 15 residues long. The germline gives CDR1 SGHRS, CDR2 YFSETQ. Trimming took off 4 bases at V and 2 bases at J, with 15 bases between the two ends. The CDR3, as DNA: TGCGCCAGCAGCGCCGATGGAGGGGCCAACACTGAAGCTTTCTTT. Protein: CASSADGGANTEAFF.

The chain couples TRBV27 to TRBJ1-3, with D unclear. The CDR3 loop spans 15 amino acids. Germline CDR1 MNHEY, CDR2 SMNVEV (reference sequence). V lost 0 bases and J 0 bases, leaving 6 bases between the germline ends. CDR3 nucleotides: TGTGCCAGCAGTTTATCGGCCACCTCTGGAAACACCATATATTTT. This encodes CASSLSATSGNTIYF.

The chain employs TRBV5-6 and TRBJ1-1, with 9 bases fitting TRBD1. The germline gives CDR1 SGHDT, CDR2 YYEEEE. Trimming at V came to 1 base and at J to 10 bases, leaving 5 bases not matched to a gene. The CDR3 spans 13 residues. The CDR3 bases are TGTGCCAGCAGCTTGAACAGGGGGCGCGGAGCTTTCTTT. Amino acids: CASSLNRGRGAFF.

This chain joins TRBV19 and TRBJ2-7, with D maybe TRBD1 (6 bases). The CDR3 is 12 amino acids. Trimming took off 9 bases at V and 0 bases at J, with 9 bases between the two ends. Germline V lookup: CDR1 LNHDA, CDR2 SQIVND (reference sequence). CDR3 sequence (DNA): TGTGCCAGACGGGACACCTCCTACGAGCAGTACTTC. Its translation is CARRDTSYEQYF.